Following are 11 T cell receptor beta chains from one sample sequenced in a study of blood T cell repertoires in COVID-19. The assay was immunoSEQ multiplex PCR, and TCRdb's table has in-frame clones only and misses some. Of about 400,000 clones in the sample, around 92% were seen once. What was sequenced was peripheral blood. The receptor source for this set is a man aged 35-49 years with acute or convalescent COVID-19.

This chain uses TRBV19 with TRBJ2-7; perhaps TRBD1 as D (6 bases). Germline V gene lookup returns CDR1 LNHDA and CDR2 SQIVND (reference sequence). The length of the CDR3 is 14 residues. The ends were cut back, 5 bases at V and 3 bases at J, with 14 bases in the middle. For the CDR3, the DNA is TGTGCCAGTAGTCCAGGACAGCGAATCTACGAGCAGTACTTC. The encoded protein is CASSPGQRIYEQYF.

The chain employs TRBV6-6 and TRBJ1-5; possibly TRBD1 for D (6 bases). This CDR3 has 15 residues. Germline V lookup: CDR1 MNHNY, CDR2 SVGAGI (reference sequence). Trimming left V 2 bases short and J 3 bases short, with 11 bases between. CDR3 residues: CASSYETGSNQPQHF. CDR3 coding DNA: TGTGCCAGCAGTTACGAAACAGGGTCCAATCAGCCCCAGCATTTT.

The gene calls are TRBV13 and TRBJ2-3, with D maybe TRBD1 (5 bases). Germline lookup yields CDR1 PRHDT and CDR2 FYEKMQ (reference sequence). V shed 1 base and J shed 4 bases, with 9 bases lying between them. The CDR3 is made up of 14 amino acids. Here the CDR3 DNA reads TGTGCCAGCAGCTTAGTCCCAGGGTCAGATACGCAGTATTTT. This gives the protein CASSLVPGSDTQYF. Together with reference TRBV13 and TRBJ2-3, the CDR3 gives the full variable domain: AAGVIQSPRHLIKEKRETATLKCYPIPRHDTVYWYQQGPGQDPQFLISFYEKMQSDKGSIPDRFSAQQFSDYHSELNMSSLELGDSALYFCASSLVPGSDTQYFGPGTRLTVL.

In DNA form, the CDR3 reads TGTGCCACCAGCACCGACGATACGGGGGTGCAGGGGTTCTTC. It translates to CATSTDDTGVQGFF. The chain has TRBV15 and TRBJ2-1; D perhaps matches TRBD2 (6 bases). Trimming left V 4 bases short and J 15 bases short, with 22 bases between. The length of the CDR3 is 14 residues. CDR1 is LNHNV and CDR2 is YYDKDF in the germline V gene (reference sequence).

The gene calls are TRBV6-2 or TRBV6-3 and TRBJ1-5; a possible D gene is TRBD1 (5 bases). In germline, CDR1 is MNHEY, CDR2 SVGEGT. This CDR3 has 14 residues. Trimming removed 2 bases at V and 4 bases at J, with 9 bases between. The CDR3 coding sequence is TGTGCCAGCAGTTACGACAGTCTTAATCAGCCCCAGCATTTT. Translated: CASSYDSLNQPQHF.

The chain couples TRBV3-1 (or the pseudogene TRBV3-2) to TRBJ2-3; D possibly corresponds to TRBD1 (5 bases). Germline V gives CDR1 LGHDT, CDR2 YNNKEL (reference sequence). The length of the CDR3 is 16 residues. V lost 4 bases to trimming and J lost 6 bases, with 20 bases between them. The CDR3, as DNA: TGTGCCAGCAGCCTGTCCAGGGCTATCCCGTGGGATACGCAGTATTTT. This gives the protein CASSLSRAIPWDTQYF.

CDR3 region: CASSRQGADYGYTF. CDR3 in DNA: TGTGCCAGCAGCCGCCAGGGGGCGGACTATGGCTACACCTTC. The chain uses TRBV3-1 (or the pseudogene TRBV3-2) and TRBJ1-2; 8 bases agree with TRBD1. The CDR3 loop spans 14 amino acids. From germline, CDR1 is LGHDT and CDR2 YNNKEL (reference sequence). After removal of 4 bases from V and 3 bases from J, the junction contained 4 bases not matched to a gene.

CDR3 loop: CASSVVSGHNEQFF. For the CDR3, the DNA is TGTGCCAGCAGCGTAGTTTCAGGCCACAATGAGCAGTTCTTC. V is TRBV9 and J is TRBJ2-1; unclear D gene. The germline CDR1 and CDR2 sequences are SGDLS and YYNGEE. This CDR3 region has 14 residues. V lost 0 bases, J lost 5 bases, and 9 bases lay in between.

This clone was observed a handful of times. Different DNA sequences within this sample yield the same CDR3. This chain links TRBV19 with TRBJ2-7; a possible D gene is TRBD1 (6 bases). The V end was cut by 4 bases, the J end by 2 bases, with 9 bases between. Germline values: CDR1 LNHDA, CDR2 SQIVND (reference sequence). The CDR3 is 13 amino acids. CDR3 sequence: CASSTTGPYEQYF. CDR3 sequence (DNA): TGTGCCAGTAGTACCACAGGGCCCTACGAGCAGTACTTC.

This clone was seen once. V and J are TRBV30 and TRBJ2-5, with D tentatively TRBD1 (5 bases). The germline V gene encodes CDR1 GTSNPN and CDR2 SVGIG (reference sequence). The V end lost 2 bases, the J end lost 5 bases, and 12 bases lay between the germline ends. This CDR3 contains 13 residues. The CDR3 spells CAWSRQGRETQYF. CDR3 nucleotide sequence: TGTGCCTGGAGTCGGCAGGGCAGGGAGACCCAGTACTTC.

Only one count was recorded for this clone. This chain joins TRBV30 and TRBJ1-1; 8 bases are shared with TRBD1. Germline CDR1 is GTSNPN and CDR2 is SVGIG (reference sequence). Trimming at V came to 0 bases and at J to 5 bases, leaving 5 bases not matched to a gene. CDR3 length: 14 residues. In DNA form, the CDR3 reads TGTGCCTGGAGTGTACACACAGGGGGAACTGAAGCTTTCTTT. Encoded protein: CAWSVHTGGTEAFF.